This T cell receptor beta chain was identified in a study of relationships among human T cell subsets. Notes on the study in general: Th1, Th2 and regulatory subsets overlapped substantially in CDR3 sequences. A CD4+CD8+ double-positive population could not be excluded by bead sorting. A couple of pan T samples were processed with pan B cells.

Trimming pared 3 bases from V and 8 bases from J, leaving 8 bases between. The CDR3 sequence is 12 residues long. This clonotype came up a few times. Antigen specificity is unknown. TCR alpha and beta CDR3s were amplified from mRNA by semiquantitative ARM-PCR. Exponential amplification used communal superprimers after tagged nested gene-specific primers in ARM-PCR. First-round products served as template after exonuclease removal of nested primers. Using its own MiXCR run on the multiplex PCR reads, TCRdb lists one record per CDR3 protein. The repertoire holds 16,000 or so distinct CDR3 sequences, with less than 70% as singletons.

The source is a man aged 35 to 55 in good health. The chain carries TRBV12-3 or TRBV12-4 and TRBJ2-4, with D uncertain. Source material: total T cells sorted from blood. The chain's CDR3 is CASSLDPDIQYF. The CDR3 region has the DNA TGTGCCAGCAGTTTGGACCCGGACATTCAGTACTTC.